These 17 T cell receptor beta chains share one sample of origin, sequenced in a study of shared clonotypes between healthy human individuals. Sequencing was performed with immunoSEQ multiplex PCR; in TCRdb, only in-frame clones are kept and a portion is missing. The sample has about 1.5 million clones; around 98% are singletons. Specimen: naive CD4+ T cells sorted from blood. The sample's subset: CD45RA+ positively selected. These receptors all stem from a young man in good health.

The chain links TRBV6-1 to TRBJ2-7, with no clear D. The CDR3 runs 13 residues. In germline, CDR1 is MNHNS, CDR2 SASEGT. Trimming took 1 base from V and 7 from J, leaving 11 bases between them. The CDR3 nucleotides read TGTGCCAGCAGTGAAGGGGCCAGCTGGGAGCAGTACTTC. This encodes CASSEGASWEQYF.

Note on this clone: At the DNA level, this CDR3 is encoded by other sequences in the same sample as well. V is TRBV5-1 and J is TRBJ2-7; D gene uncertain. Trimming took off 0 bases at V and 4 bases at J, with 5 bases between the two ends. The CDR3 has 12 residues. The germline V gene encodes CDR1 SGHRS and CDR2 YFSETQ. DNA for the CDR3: TGCGCCAGCAGCTTGGACCGGTACGAGCAGTACTTC. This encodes CASSLDRYEQYF.

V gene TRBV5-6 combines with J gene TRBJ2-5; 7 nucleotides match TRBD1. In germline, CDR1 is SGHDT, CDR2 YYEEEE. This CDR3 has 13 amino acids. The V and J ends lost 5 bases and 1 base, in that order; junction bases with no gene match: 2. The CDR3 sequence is CASRRDSQETQYF. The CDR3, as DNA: TGTGCCAGCAGAAGGGACAGCCAAGAGACCCAGTACTTC.

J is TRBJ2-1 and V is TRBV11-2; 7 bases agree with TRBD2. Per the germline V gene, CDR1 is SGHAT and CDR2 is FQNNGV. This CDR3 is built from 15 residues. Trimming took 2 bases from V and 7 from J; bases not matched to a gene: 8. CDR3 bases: TGTGCCAGCAGCTTATCGGCGGGAGTGTATAATGAGCAGTTCTTC. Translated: CASSLSAGVYNEQFF.

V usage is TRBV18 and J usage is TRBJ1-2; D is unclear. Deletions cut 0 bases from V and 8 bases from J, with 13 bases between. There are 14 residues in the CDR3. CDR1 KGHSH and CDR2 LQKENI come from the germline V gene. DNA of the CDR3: TGTGCCAGCTCACCACCGGTCGGTGGCGAGGGCTACACCTTC. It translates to CASSPPVGGEGYTF.

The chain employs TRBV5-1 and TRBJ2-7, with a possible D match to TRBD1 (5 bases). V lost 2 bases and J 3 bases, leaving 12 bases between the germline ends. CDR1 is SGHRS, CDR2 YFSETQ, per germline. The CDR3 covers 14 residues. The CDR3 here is CASSLGVGLYEQYF. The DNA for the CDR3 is TGCGCCAGCAGCTTAGGTGTGGGGCTCTACGAGCAGTACTTC.

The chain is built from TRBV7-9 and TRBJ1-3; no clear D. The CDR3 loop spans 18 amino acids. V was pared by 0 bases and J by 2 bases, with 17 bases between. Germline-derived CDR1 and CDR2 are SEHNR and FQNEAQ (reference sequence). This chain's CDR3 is CASSLAVGKRITGNTIYF. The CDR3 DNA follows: TGTGCCAGCAGCTTAGCGGTCGGGAAGAGAATAACTGGAAACACCATATATTTT.

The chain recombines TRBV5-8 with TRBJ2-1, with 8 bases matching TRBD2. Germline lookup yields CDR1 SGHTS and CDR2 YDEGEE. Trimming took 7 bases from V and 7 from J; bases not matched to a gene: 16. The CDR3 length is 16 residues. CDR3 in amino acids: CASGAPLREAKNEQFF. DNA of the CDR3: TGTGCCAGCGGAGCCCCCTTGCGGGAGGCCAAAAATGAGCAGTTCTTC. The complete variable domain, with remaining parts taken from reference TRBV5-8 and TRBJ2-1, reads EAGVTQSPTHLIKTRGQQATLRCSPISGHTSVYWYQQALGLGLQFLLWYDEGEERNRGNFPPRFSGRQFPNYSSELNVNALELEDSALYLCASGAPLREAKNEQFFGPGTRLTVL.

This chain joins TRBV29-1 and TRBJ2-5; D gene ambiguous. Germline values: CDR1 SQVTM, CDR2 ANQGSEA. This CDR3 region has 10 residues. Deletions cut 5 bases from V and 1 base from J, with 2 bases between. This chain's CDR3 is CSVPQETQYF. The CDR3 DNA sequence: TGCAGCGTTCCCCAAGAGACCCAGTACTTC.

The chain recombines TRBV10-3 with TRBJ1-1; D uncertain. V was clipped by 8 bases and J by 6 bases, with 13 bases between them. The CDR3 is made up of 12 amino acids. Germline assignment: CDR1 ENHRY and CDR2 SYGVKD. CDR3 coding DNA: TGTGCCATCCGGTTCGGGGAAGCTGAAGCTTTCTTT. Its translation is CAIRFGEAEAFF.

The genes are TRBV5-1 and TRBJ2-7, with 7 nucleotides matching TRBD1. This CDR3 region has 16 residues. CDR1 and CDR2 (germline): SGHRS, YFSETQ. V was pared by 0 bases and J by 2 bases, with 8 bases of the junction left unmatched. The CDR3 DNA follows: TGCGCCAGCAGCTTGGATGACAGGGTACGGGCCTACGAGCAGTACTTC. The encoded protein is CASSLDDRVRAYEQYF.

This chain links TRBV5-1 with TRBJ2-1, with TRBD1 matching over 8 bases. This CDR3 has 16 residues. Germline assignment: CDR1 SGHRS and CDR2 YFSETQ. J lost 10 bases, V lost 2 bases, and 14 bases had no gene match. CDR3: CASSFQGALNPREQFF. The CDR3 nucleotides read TGCGCCAGCAGCTTCCAGGGGGCGTTGAATCCTAGGGAGCAGTTCTTC.

In DNA, the CDR3 is TGTGCCAGCAGCTTAACAGGGACGGCCTCTGGGGCCAACGTCCTGACTTTC. Residues: CASSLTGTASGANVLTF. This chain joins TRBV7-2 and TRBJ2-6; a possible D gene is TRBD1 (6 bases). The CDR3 totals 17 residues. The germline V and J ends were trimmed by 2 bases and 0 bases, with 11 bases remaining between them. Germline V CDR1 and CDR2: SGHTA, FQGNSA.

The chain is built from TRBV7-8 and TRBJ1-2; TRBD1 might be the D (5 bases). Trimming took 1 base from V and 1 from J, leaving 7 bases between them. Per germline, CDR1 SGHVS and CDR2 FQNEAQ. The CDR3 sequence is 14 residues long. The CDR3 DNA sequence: TGTGCCAGCAGCTTAGGCAGGGATAACTATGGCTACACCTTC. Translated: CASSLGRDNYGYTF.

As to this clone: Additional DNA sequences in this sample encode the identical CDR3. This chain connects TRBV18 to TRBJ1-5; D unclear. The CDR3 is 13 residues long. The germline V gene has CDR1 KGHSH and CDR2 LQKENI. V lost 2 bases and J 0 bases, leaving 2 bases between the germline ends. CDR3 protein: CASSPDSNQPQHF. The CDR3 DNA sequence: TGTGCCAGCTCACCAGATAGCAATCAGCCCCAGCATTTT. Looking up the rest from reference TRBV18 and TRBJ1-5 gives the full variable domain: NAGVMQNPRHLVRRRGQEARLRCSPMKGHSHVYWYRQLPEEGLKFMVYLQKENIIDESGMPKERFSAEFPKEGPSILRIQQVVRGDSAAYFCASSPDSNQPQHFGDGTRLSIL.

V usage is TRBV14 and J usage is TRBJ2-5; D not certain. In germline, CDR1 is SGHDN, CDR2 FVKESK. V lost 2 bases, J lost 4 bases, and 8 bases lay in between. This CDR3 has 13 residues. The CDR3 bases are TGTGCCAGCAGCCAAATTTTGCGAGAGACCCAGTACTTC. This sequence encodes CASSQILRETQYF.

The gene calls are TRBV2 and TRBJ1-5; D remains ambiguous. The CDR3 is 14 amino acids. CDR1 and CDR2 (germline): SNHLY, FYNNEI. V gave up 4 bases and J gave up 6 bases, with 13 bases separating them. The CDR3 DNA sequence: TGTGCCAGCAGTGGGGCGAGGGAAGGTCAGCCCCAGCATTTT. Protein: CASSGAREGQPQHF.